This T cell receptor beta chain was identified during a study of shared clonotypes between healthy human individuals. The material for each subset, its genomic DNA, was split evenly across several immunoSEQ plates. Data came from immunoSEQ multiplex PCR; TCRdb stores just in-frame clones and leaves some out. The sample consists of about 2.4 million clones, around 94% of them appearing once. Investigators divided CD4+ cells into CD45RA+ naive and CD45RA-negative memory subsets. Trimming removed 4 bases at V and 4 bases at J, with 9 bases between. CDR3 length: 13 amino acids. Germline CDR1 is SNHLY and CDR2 is FYNNEI.

Sequencing was performed on naive CD4+ T cells sorted from blood. Subset meaning: CD45RA+ positively selected. This TCR was recovered from a man aged 18 to 29 in good health. The chain couples TRBV2 to TRBJ2-3; D call uncertain. CDR3 loop: CASSVGSSDTQYF. The CDR3 nucleotides are TGTGCCAGCAGTGTGGGCAGCTCAGATACGCAGTATTTT. The full variable domain, rest sourced from reference TRBV2 and TRBJ2-3, is EPEVTQTPSHQVTQMGQEVILRCVPISNHLYFYWYRQILGQKVEFLVSFYNNEISEKSEIFDDQFSVERPDGSNFTLKIRSTKLEDSAMYFCASSVGSSDTQYFGPGTRLTVL.